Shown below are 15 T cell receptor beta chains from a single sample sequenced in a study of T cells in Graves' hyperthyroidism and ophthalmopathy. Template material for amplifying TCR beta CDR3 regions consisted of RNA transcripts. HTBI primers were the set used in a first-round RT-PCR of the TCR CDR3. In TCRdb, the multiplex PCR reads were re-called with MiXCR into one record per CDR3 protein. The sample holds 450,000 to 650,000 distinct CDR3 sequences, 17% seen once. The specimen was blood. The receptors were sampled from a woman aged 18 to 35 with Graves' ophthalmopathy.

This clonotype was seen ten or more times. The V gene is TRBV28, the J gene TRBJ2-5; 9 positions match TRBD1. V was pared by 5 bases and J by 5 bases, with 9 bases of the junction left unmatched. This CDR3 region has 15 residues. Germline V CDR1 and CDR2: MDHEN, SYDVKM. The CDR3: CASSNPGQGIETQYF. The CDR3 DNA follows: TGTGCCAGCAGTAATCCGGGACAGGGCATCGAGACCCAGTACTTC.

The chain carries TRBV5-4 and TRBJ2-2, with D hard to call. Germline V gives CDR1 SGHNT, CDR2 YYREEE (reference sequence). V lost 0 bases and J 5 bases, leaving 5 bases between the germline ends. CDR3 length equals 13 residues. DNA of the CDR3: TGTGCCAGCAGCTTGGAAATTACCGGGGAGCTGTTTTTT. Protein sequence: CASSLEITGELFF.

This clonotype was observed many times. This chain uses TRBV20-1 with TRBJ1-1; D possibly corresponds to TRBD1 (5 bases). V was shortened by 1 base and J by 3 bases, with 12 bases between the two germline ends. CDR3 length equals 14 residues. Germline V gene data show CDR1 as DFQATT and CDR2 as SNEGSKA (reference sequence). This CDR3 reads CSARGAGSHTEAFF. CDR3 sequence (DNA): TGCAGTGCTAGAGGCGCAGGGAGCCACACTGAAGCTTTCTTT.

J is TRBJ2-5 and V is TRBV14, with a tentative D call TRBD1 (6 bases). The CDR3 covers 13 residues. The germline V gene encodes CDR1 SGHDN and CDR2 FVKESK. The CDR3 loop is CAAIQGSQETQYF. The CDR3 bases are TGTGCTGCGATACAGGGTTCCCAAGAGACCCAGTACTTC. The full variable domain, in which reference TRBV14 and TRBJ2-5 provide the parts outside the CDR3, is EAGVTQFPSHSVIEKGQTVTLRCDPISGHDNLYWYRRVMGKEIKFLLHFVKESKQDESGMPNNRFLAERTGGTYSTLKVQPAELEDSGVYFCAAIQGSQETQYFGPGTRLLVL.

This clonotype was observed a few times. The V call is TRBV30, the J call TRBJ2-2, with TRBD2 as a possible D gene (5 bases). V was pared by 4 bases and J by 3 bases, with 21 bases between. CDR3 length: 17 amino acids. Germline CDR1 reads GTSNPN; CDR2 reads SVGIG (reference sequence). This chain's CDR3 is CAWTDLAGRGYTGELFF. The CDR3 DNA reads TGTGCCTGGACTGATTTGGCGGGCCGGGGATACACCGGGGAGCTGTTTTTT.

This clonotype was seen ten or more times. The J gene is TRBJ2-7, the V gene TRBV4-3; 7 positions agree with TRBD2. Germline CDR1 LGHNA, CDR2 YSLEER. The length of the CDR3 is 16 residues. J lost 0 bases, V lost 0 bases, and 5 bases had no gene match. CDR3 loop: CASSQEVGLGSYEQYF. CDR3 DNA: TGCGCCAGCAGCCAAGAGGTAGGACTAGGCTCCTACGAGCAGTACTTC.

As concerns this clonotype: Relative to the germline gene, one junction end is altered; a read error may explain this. The CDR3 protein is CASSPTSGGGEQYF. CDR3 bases: TGTGCTAGCAGTCCCACCTCGGGGGGTGGTGAGCAGTACTTC. J is TRBJ2-7 and V is TRBV7-3; 7 nucleotides match TRBD2. The CDR3 has 14 amino acids. Germline CDR1 reads SGHTA; CDR2 reads FQGTGA.

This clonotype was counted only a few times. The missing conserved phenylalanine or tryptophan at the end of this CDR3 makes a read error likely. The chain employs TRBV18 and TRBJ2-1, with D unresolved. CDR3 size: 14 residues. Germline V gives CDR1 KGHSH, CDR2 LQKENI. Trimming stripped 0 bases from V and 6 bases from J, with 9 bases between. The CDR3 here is CASSPPAAPNEQFY. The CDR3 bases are TGTGCCAGCTCACCACCCGCGGCCCCCAATGAGCAGTTCTAC.

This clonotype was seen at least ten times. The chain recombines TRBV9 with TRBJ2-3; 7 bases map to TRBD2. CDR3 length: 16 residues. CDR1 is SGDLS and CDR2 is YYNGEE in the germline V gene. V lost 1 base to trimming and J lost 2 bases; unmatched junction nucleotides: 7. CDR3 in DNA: TGTGCCAGCAGCGTACGAGGAGCGGGGAACACAGATACGCAGTATTTT. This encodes CASSVRGAGNTDTQYF.

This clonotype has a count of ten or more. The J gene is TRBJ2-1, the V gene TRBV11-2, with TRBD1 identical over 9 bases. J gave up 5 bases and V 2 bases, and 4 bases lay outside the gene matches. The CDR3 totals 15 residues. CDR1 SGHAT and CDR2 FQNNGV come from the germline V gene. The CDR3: CASSLRDRANNEQFF. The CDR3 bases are TGTGCCAGCAGCTTAAGGGACAGGGCTAACAATGAGCAGTTCTTC.

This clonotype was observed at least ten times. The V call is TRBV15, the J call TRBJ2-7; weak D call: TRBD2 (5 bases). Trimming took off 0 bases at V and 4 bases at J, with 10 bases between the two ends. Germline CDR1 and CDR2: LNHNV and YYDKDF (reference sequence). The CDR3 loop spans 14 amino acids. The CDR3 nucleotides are TGTGCCACCAGCAGAGAGAGGGATTGGTACGAGCAGTACTTC. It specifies CATSRERDWYEQYF.

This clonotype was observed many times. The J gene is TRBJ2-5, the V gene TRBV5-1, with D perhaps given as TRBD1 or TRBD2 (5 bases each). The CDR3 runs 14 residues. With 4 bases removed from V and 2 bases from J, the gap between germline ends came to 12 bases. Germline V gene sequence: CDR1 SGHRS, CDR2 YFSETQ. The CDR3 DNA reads TGCGCCAGCAGCAAAGAGGGGCTACAAGAGACCCAGTACTTC. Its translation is CASSKEGLQETQYF.

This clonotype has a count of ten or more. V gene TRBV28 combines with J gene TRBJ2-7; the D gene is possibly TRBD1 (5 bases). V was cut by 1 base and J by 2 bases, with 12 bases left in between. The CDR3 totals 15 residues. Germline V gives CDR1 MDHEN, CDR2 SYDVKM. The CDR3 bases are TGTGCCAGCAGTTTATTCGAGATCAGGGCCTACGAGCAGTACTTC. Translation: CASSLFEIRAYEQYF.

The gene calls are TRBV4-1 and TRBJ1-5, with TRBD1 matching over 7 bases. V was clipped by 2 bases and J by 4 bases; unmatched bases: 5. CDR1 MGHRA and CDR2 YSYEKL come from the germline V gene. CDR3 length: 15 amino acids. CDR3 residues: CASSQNRGVNQPQHF. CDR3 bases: TGCGCCAGCAGCCAAAACAGGGGCGTGAATCAGCCCCAGCATTTT.

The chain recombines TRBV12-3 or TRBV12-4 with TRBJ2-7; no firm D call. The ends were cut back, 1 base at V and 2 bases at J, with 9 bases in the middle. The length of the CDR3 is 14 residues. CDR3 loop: CASSLEALTYEQYF. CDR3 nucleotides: TGTGCCAGCAGTTTAGAGGCTCTGACCTACGAGCAGTACTTC.